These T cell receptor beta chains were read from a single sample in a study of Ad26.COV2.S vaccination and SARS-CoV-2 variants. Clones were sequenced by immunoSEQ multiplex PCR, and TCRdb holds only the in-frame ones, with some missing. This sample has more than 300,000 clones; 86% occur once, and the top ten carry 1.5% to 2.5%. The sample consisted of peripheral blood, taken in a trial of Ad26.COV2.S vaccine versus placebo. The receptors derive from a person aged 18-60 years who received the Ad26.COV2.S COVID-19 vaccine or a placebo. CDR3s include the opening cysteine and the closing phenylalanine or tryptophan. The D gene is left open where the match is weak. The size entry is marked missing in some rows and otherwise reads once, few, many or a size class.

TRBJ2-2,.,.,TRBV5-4,TGTGCCAGCAGCCCGGGGGTGGACGGACACACCGGGGAGCTGTTTTTT,CASSPGVDGHTGELFF
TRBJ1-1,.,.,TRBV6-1,TGTGCCAGCAGTGAACTCATAGCCATGAACACTGAAGCTTTCTTT,CASSELIAMNTEAFF
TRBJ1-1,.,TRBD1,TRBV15,TGTGCCACCAGCAGCGATAGTGTGGACAGGGCGAACACTGAAGCTTTCTTT,CATSSDSVDRANTEAFF
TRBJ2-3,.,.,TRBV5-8,TGTGCCAGCAGCTTGGGTCGGTGGGCTGGGACAGATACGCAGTATTTT,CASSLGRWAGTDTQYF
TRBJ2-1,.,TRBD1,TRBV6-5,TGTGCCAGCAAGAGGACAGGGGTCAATGAGCAGTTCTTC,CASKRTGVNEQFF
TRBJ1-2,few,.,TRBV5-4,TGTGCCAGCAGCGCACAATGGGGGGAGTTCAACTATGGCTACACCTTC,CASSAQWGEFNYGYTF
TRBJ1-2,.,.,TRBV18,TGTGCCAGCTCGCCAACAGGGAACTATGGCTACACCTTC,CASSPTGNYGYTF
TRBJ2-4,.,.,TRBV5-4,TGTGCCAGCAGCCCCGTGGGAAAAGAAAACATTCAGTACTTC,CASSPVGKENIQYF
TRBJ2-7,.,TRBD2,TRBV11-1,TGTGCCAGCAGTCGTGACGGGGGGTACTCCTACGAGCAGTACTTC,CASSRDGGYSYEQYF
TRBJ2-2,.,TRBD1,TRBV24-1,TGTGCCACCAGTGATTTAAGAGACAGGGCAGGTATAGACGCGAACACCGGGGAGCTGTTTTTT,CATSDLRDRAGIDANTGELFF
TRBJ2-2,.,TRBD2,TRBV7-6,TGTGCCAGCAGCTTATTAACGGGACTAGCGGGGGTCTACGGGCCGGCCGGGGAGCTGTTTTTT,CASSLLTGLAGVYGPAGELFF
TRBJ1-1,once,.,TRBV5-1,TGCGCCAGCAGCAGGCGCGGGCCTGAAGCTTTCTTT,CASSRRGPEAFF
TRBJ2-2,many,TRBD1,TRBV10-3,TGTGCCATCAGTCAGACAGGGGCTCGGGACACCGGGGAGCTGTTTTTT,CAISQTGARDTGELFF
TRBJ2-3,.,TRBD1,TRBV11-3,TGTGCCAGCAGCTTAGGGGACAGGGGGCGTCCAGATACGCAGTATTTT,CASSLGDRGRPDTQYF
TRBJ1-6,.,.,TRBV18,TGTGCCAGCTCCCATGTAGACGGGCCCCTCCACTTT,CASSHVDGPLHF
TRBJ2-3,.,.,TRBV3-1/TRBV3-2,TGTGCCAGCGGGGGGCCCCCAGATACGCAGTATTTT,CASGGPPDTQYF
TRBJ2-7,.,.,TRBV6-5,TGTGCCAGCAGTTACGGGGTCGAGCAGTACTTC,CASSYGVEQYF
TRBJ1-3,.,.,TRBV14,TGTGCCAGCAGCTACCCCGGGGACGGAAACACCATATATTTT,CASSYPGDGNTIYF
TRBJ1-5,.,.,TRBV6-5,TGTGCCAGCAGGGGCGACAATCAGCCCCAGCATTTT,CASRGDNQPQHF
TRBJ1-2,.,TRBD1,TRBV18,TGTGCCAGCTCCCCCGGGACAGATCCCTATGGCTACACCTTC,CASSPGTDPYGYTF
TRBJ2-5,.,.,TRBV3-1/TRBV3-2,TGTGCAGGGACTCGCCTCCAAGAGACCCAGTACTTC,CAGTRLQETQYF
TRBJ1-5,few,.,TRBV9,TGTGCCAGCAGCGATGGGGCAGCAAATCAGCCCCAGCATTTT,CASSDGAANQPQHF
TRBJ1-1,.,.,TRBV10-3,TGTGCCATCAGTGAGGCCGTTGGGGGAATGAACACTGAAGCTTTCTTT,CAISEAVGGMNTEAFF
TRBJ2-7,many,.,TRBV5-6,TGTGCCAGCAGCTGGACATGGGCGTACGAGCAGTACTTC,CASSWTWAYEQYF
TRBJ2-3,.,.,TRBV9,TGTGCCAGCAGCAAATACTTCACAGATACGCAGTATTTT,CASSKYFTDTQYF
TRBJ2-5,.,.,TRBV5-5,TGTGCCAGCAGCTCGGTGGGGTACCAAGAGACCCAGTACTTC,CASSSVGYQETQYF
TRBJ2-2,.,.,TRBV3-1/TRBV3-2,TGTGCCAGCAGCCAAGGGGTTTCCAAGGCCGGGGAGCTGTTTTTT,CASSQGVSKAGELFF
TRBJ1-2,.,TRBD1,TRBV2,TGTGCCAGCAGTCAAAGGGGGCGAGGCTATGGCTACACCTTC,CASSQRGRGYGYTF
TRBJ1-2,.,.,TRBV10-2,TGCGCCAGCAGTGAGTCTGAGGGCAGGTCTAACTATGGCTACACCTTC,CASSESEGRSNYGYTF
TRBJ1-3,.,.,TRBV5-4,TGTGCCAGCAGCTTGCAGGGGAATGGAAACACCATATATTTT,CASSLQGNGNTIYF
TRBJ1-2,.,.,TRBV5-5,TGTGCCAGCAGCCCGGCACCGGGTAACTATGGCTACACCTTC,CASSPAPGNYGYTF
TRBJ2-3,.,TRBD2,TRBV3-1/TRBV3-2,TGTGCCAGCAGCCAAGTAAATAGCGGGGGGGCCGCGAATACGCAGTATTTT,CASSQVNSGGAANTQYF
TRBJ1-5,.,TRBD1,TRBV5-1,TGCGCCAGCAGCTTGGTCATCCCTAGAACGGGACAGGGGCGTATCGTAAAAGATCAGCCCCAGCATTTT,CASSLVIPRTGQGRIVKDQPQHF
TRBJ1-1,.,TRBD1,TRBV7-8,TGTGCCAGCAGCTTAAGGGGGCTAACTGAAGCTTTCTTT,CASSLRGLTEAFF
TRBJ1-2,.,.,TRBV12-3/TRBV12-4,TGTGCCAGCAGTTTAGCATACTATGGCTACACCTTC,CASSLAYYGYTF
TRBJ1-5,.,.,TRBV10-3,TGTGCCATCAGGGACAGTAATCAGCCCCAGCATTTT,CAIRDSNQPQHF
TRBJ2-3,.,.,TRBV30,TGTGCCTGGAGTGTGAGCCAGAGCACAGATACGCAGTATTTT,CAWSVSQSTDTQYF
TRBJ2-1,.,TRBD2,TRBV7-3,TGTGCCAGCAGCTTAACCGGGACTAGCGTCCGATCATACAATGAGCAGTTCTTC,CASSLTGTSVRSYNEQFF
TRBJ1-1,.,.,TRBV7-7,TGTGCCAGCAGTCCCGACAGGCAAACTGAAGCTTTCTTT,CASSPDRQTEAFF
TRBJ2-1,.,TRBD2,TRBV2,TGTGCCAGCAGTGGGACTAGCGGGGGGGTAGGTGAGCAGTTCTTC,CASSGTSGGVGEQFF
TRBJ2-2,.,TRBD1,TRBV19,TGTGCCAGTAATGCCGGGACAGGGGTCAACACCGGGGAGCTGTTTTTT,CASNAGTGVNTGELFF
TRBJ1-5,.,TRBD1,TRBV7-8,TGTGCCAGCAGCCGGGACAGGGTATCGTTAGGCAATCAGCCCCAGCATTTT,CASSRDRVSLGNQPQHF